The next 13 T cell receptor beta chains were all read from a single sample in a study of blood T cell repertoires in COVID-19. Method: immunoSEQ multiplex PCR; TCRdb's copy keeps in-frame clones and lacks some. The sample includes around 200,000 clones, about 83% of them seen just once. The source material was peripheral blood. The receptors originated from a woman in her late teens or twenties who had recovered from COVID-19.

In nucleotides, the CDR3 is TGCGCCAGCAGCCAGCATCAGGGGAGTGGGGCCAACGTCCTGACTTTC. Translating it yields CASSQHQGSGANVLTF. V gene TRBV4-3 combines with J gene TRBJ2-6; possibly TRBD1 for D (6 bases). Trimming shortened V by 3 bases and J by 3 bases, and 12 bases separated the two germline ends. Germline CDR1 is LGHNA and CDR2 is YSLEER. The CDR3 totals 16 residues.

The chain joins TRBV5-4 to TRBJ1-5; 7 nucleotides agree with TRBD1. This CDR3 region has 15 residues. Germline V gene sequence: CDR1 SGHNT, CDR2 YYREEE (reference sequence). V trimming: 4 bases; J trimming: 2 bases; junction bases outside the gene matches: 6. Here the CDR3 reads CASSQRGLGNQPQHF. The CDR3 DNA is TGTGCCAGCAGCCAAAGGGGGCTAGGCAATCAGCCCCAGCATTTT.

CDR3 in DNA: TGTGCCACCAGCAGCCGGGACTTTTACAATGAGCAGTTCTTC. It yields the protein CATSSRDFYNEQFF. The chain is built from TRBV15 and TRBJ2-1; TRBD2 might be the D (6 bases). The V end lost 3 bases, the J end lost 4 bases, and 10 bases lay between the germline ends. The CDR3 runs to 14 residues. Germline loops: CDR1 LNHNV, CDR2 YYDKDF (reference sequence).

This clone showed up just a few times. The genes are TRBV19 and TRBJ2-2, with 7 bases fitting TRBD1. The germline CDR1 and CDR2 sequences are LNHDA and SQIVND (reference sequence). The CDR3 length is 14 residues. V trimming: 6 bases; J trimming: 4 bases; junction bases outside the gene matches: 5. CDR3 amino acids: CASRRQGSTGELFF. CDR3 DNA sequence: TGTGCCAGTAGACGACAGGGAAGCACCGGGGAGCTGTTTTTT.

The V gene is TRBV3-1 (or the pseudogene TRBV3-2), the J gene TRBJ2-3; D not certain. The V gene lost 0 bases and the J gene lost 4 bases, with 8 bases spanning the gap. Germline values: CDR1 LGHDT, CDR2 YNNKEL (reference sequence). There are 14 residues in the CDR3. Here the CDR3 DNA reads TGTGCCAGCAGCCAAGAAAATAGTCCAGATACGCAGTATTTT. Residues: CASSQENSPDTQYF.

This clone appeared a single time. V and J are TRBV27 and TRBJ2-7; the D gene is possibly TRBD2 (5 bases). Germline assignment: CDR1 MNHEY and CDR2 SMNVEV (reference sequence). The CDR3 is made up of 15 amino acids. V lost 0 bases and J 1 base, leaving 10 bases between the germline ends. The CDR3 nucleotides read TGTGCCAGCAGTTTATCCCACGGAGGATCCTACGAGCAGTACGTC. Amino acid sequence: CASSLSHGGSYEQYV.

This clone came up once. The chain has TRBV2 and TRBJ2-5, with D tentatively TRBD1 (5 bases). V lost 7 bases to trimming and J lost 4 bases, with 10 bases between them. Germline loops: CDR1 SNHLY, CDR2 FYNNEI. The CDR3 has 12 residues. The DNA of the CDR3 is TGTGCCAGCATGGTGGGGCGAGAGACCCAGTACTTC. It is translated as CASMVGRETQYF.

This clone was seen only a few times. The rearrangement uses TRBV7-9 and TRBJ2-7; 9 nucleotides match TRBD2. CDR1 and CDR2 from the germline V gene are SEHNR and FQNEAQ (reference sequence). This CDR3 is 14 amino acids long. V gave up 5 bases and J gave up 9 bases; unmatched junction bases: 11. CDR3 sequence (DNA): TGTGCCAGCAGCAAAGATGCGGGAGGGCCGAGGCAGTACGTC. It encodes CASSKDAGGPRQYV.

This chain connects TRBV4-3 to TRBJ2-4; D not resolved. V gave up 0 bases and J gave up 3 bases, with 6 bases separating them. Germline loops: CDR1 LGHNA, CDR2 YSLEER. The CDR3 consists of 14 residues. The CDR3 protein is CASSQDRGKNIQYF. The CDR3 coding sequence is TGCGCCAGCAGCCAAGACAGAGGCAAAAACATTCAGTACTTC.

The chain carries TRBV6-5 and TRBJ1-1; D ambiguous. The CDR3 covers 15 residues. Trimming removed 0 bases from V and 5 bases from J, with 13 bases in between. CDR1 MNHEY and CDR2 SVGAGI come from the germline V gene. The CDR3 region has the DNA TGTGCCAGCAGTTACTCGCAGGCCCTCGGAACTGAAGCTTTCTTT. Its protein is CASSYSQALGTEAFF.

This clone has a handful of counts. V is TRBV6-6 and J is TRBJ2-2; 8 nucleotides line up with TRBD1. This CDR3 has 15 residues. V shed 6 bases, J shed 1 base, and the junction held 4 bases outside the gene matches. Germline V gene lookup returns CDR1 MNHNY and CDR2 SVGAGI (reference sequence). In DNA form, the CDR3 reads TGTGCCAGCAGCATCGACAGGGGGAACACCGGGGAGCTGTTTTTT. The encoded protein is CASSIDRGNTGELFF.

The chain is built from TRBV5-4 and TRBJ2-1; D uncertain. The germline V gene encodes CDR1 SGHNT and CDR2 YYREEE (reference sequence). There are 12 residues in the CDR3. V dropped 0 bases and J dropped 5 bases, with 3 bases sitting between them. The CDR3 protein is CASSLVNNEQFF. CDR3 coding DNA: TGTGCCAGCAGCTTGGTTAACAATGAGCAGTTCTTC. Based on the CDR3 plus reference TRBV5-4 and TRBJ2-1, the full variable domain is ETGVTQSPTHLIKTRGQQVTLRCSSQSGHNTVSWYQQALGQGPQFIFQYYREEENGRGNFPPRFSGLQFPNYSSELNVNALELDDSALYLCASSLVNNEQFFGPGTRLTVL.

This chain joins TRBV11-2 and TRBJ2-2, with 9 nucleotides matching TRBD1. The germline gives CDR1 SGHAT, CDR2 FQNNGV. The V gene end was trimmed by 5 bases and the J gene end by 2 bases; junction bases not matched to a gene: 12. The CDR3 length is 18 residues. The CDR3 reads CASSLISGTGTNTGELFF. The CDR3 DNA reads as TGTGCCAGCAGCCTTATTTCCGGGACAGGGACAAACACCGGGGAGCTGTTTTTT. The full variable domain, its missing parts supplied by reference TRBV11-2 and TRBJ2-2, is EAGVAQSPRYKIIEKRQSVAFWCNPISGHATLYWYQQILGQGPKLLIQFQNNGVVDDSQLPKDRFSAERLKGVDSTLKIQPAKLEDSAVYLCASSLISGTGTNTGELFFGEGSRLTVL.